The rows below give T cell receptor beta chains drawn from one sample of a study of T cells in localized non-small cell lung cancer. Libraries were prepared by immunoSEQ multiplex PCR; TCRdb keeps only in-frame clonotypes and omits some of them. The sample shows approximately 3,200 clones, 25% to 35% of them seen only once. The sample consisted of lung tumor tissue, taken before any cancer treatment. Receptors originate from a male donor at least 60 years old with stage I lung adenocarcinoma. CDR3s include the opening cysteine and the closing phenylalanine or tryptophan. D genes are given only for firm matches. Expanded clones get a size class; other rows say once, few or many, or leave the size out.

length,D,J,V,size,DNA,CDR3
13,NA,TRBJ1-2,TRBV29-1,medium-sized,TGCAGCGTTGACGCGGCAGGAGACTATGGCTACACCTTC,CSVDAAGDYGYTF
16,NA,TRBJ1-6,TRBV6-8,NA,TGTGCCAGCAGTTTTGGGTCAGTGGGGCTGAATTCACCCCTCCACTTT,CASSFGSVGLNSPLHF
20,NA,TRBJ1-1,TRBV9,many,TGTGCCAGCAGCAGAGAGGGGGGCAATGTGGCCACTAAATTAAACACTGAAGCTTTCTTT,CASSREGGNVATKLNTEAFF
16,TRBD1,TRBJ2-1,TRBV5-1,few,TGCGCCAGCACCAAAACACCGGGACAGGGCTACAATGAGCAGTTCTTC,CASTKTPGQGYNEQFF
15,TRBD1,TRBJ1-5,TRBV9,few,TGTGCCAGCAGTGAGTTCCAGGGGGTTGGAAGACCCCAGCATTTT,CASSEFQGVGRPQHF
19,NA,TRBJ1-4,TRBV12-2,NA,TGTGCCAACAATAGGGGGTGGACGGGAAATTCTGCAACTAATGAAAAACTGTTTTTT,CANNRGWTGNSATNEKLFF
14,NA,TRBJ1-3,TRBV5-1,NA,TGCGCCAGCAGCCCCGGCGGGGGGAGAAACACCATATATTTT,CASSPGGGRNTIYF
15,NA,TRBJ2-3,TRBV11-3,many,TGTGCCAGCAGCCCCATTAGTCTAGGGGCAGATACGCAGTATTTT,CASSPISLGADTQYF
15,NA,TRBJ1-2,TRBV9,few,TGTGCCAGCAGCGTATCAAGCCCCGGGGGAGGTGGCTACACCTTC,CASSVSSPGGGGYTF
11,NA,TRBJ1-3,TRBV30,few,TGTGCCGGGGACGTTGGAAACACCATATATTTT,CAGDVGNTIYF
14,NA,TRBJ1-1,TRBV11-3,NA,TGTGCCAGCAGCTTAGATCTCCCGGACACTGAAGCTTTCTTT,CASSLDLPDTEAFF
11,NA,TRBJ2-2,TRBV6-7,few,TGTGCCAGCAGTCGGATCCGGGAGCTGTTTTTT,CASSRIRELFF
14,NA,TRBJ1-1,TRBV19,few,TGTGCCAGTAGTACCCGGGGCGCGGGGACTGAAGCTTTCTTT,CASSTRGAGTEAFF
16,TRBD2,TRBJ2-5,TRBV11-3,few,TGTGCCAGCAGTCTAACGGGACTAGCGGGCCAAGAGACCCAGTACTTC,CASSLTGLAGQETQYF
15,NA,TRBJ1-1,TRBV9,few,TGTGCCAGCAGCCCCTGGGAATGGGCGTACACTGAAGCTTTCTTT,CASSPWEWAYTEAFF
16,TRBD1,TRBJ2-6,TRBV5-1,NA,TGCGCCAGCAGCACGGACAGGGGCGCGGGGGCCAACGTCCTGACTTTC,CASSTDRGAGANVLTF
12,NA,TRBJ2-5,TRBV12-5,NA,TGTGCTAGTGCCCGGGACGGGGGGACCCAGTACTTC,CASARDGGTQYF
16,NA,TRBJ2-1,TRBV11-3,few,TGTGCCAGCAGCGGGACTCTCCCGGCCGTTGTCTGGAAGCAGTTCTTC,CASSGTLPAVVWKQFF
13,NA,TRBJ1-1,TRBV18,few,TGTGCCAGCACTGGGTATTTGAACACTGAAGCTTTCTTT,CASTGYLNTEAFF
15,NA,TRBJ1-5,TRBV19,NA,TGTGCCAGTAGAGCCCGACAGGAACGGGATCAGCCCCAGCATTTT,CASRARQERDQPQHF
16,TRBD2,TRBJ2-5,TRBV10-2,few,TGCGCCAGCAGTGAGTGGGGACTACCTTTACAAGAGACCCAGTACTTC,CASSEWGLPLQETQYF
16,TRBD1,TRBJ2-3,TRBV9,NA,TGTGCCAGCAGCTCCCGCGGACAGGGCGTCACAGATACGCAGTATTTT,CASSSRGQGVTDTQYF
15,NA,TRBJ1-1,TRBV6-8,medium-sized,TGTGCCAGCAGTTACGATAGGGGTGCCAACACTGAAGCTTTCTTT,CASSYDRGANTEAFF
14,NA,TRBJ1-1,TRBV19,medium-sized,TGTGCCAGTAGTATCGGGGTACTCGGGACTGAAGCTTTCTTT,CASSIGVLGTEAFF
17,TRBD1,TRBJ2-5,TRBV9,large,TGTGCCAGCAGCGACAATACCGGGACAGGGGGCATTAAGACCCAGTACTTC,CASSDNTGTGGIKTQYF
12,NA,TRBJ1-2,TRBV30,NA,TGTGCCGGGGGGGTAAGGGCCTATGGCTACACCTTC,CAGGVRAYGYTF
16,NA,TRBJ1-2,TRBV11-3,NA,TGTGCCAGCAGCTTGGGCAAAAAGGGAGCTAACTATGGCTACACCTTC,CASSLGKKGANYGYTF
20,NA,TRBJ1-4,TRBV19,NA,TGTGCCAGTAGTATAGATCCCATGGGACCCTTATCTGCAACTAATGAAAAACTGTTTTTT,CASSIDPMGPLSATNEKLFF
14,TRBD1,TRBJ2-1,TRBV11-3,NA,TGTGCCAGCACCCACCCAGGGGGCCTCAATGAGCAGTTCTTC,CASTHPGGLNEQFF
14,NA,TRBJ1-4,TRBV6-8,few,TGTGCCAGCAGCCTCAGCCCAACTAATGAAAAACTGTTTTTT,CASSLSPTNEKLFF
14,TRBD1,TRBJ1-6,TRBV11-3,NA,TGTGCCAGCAGCCTCGGGACAGGGGGTTCACCCCTCCACTTT,CASSLGTGGSPLHF
18,NA,TRBJ1-2,TRBV19,few,TGTGCCAGTAGTATATCCATACTACAAGAGACGGGTATCCGTGGCTACACCTTC,CASSISILQETGIRGYTF
17,NA,TRBJ1-2,TRBV19,NA,TGTGCCAGTAGTCTCCGGGGTGGGACGGGACCCCTCTATGGCTACACCTTC,CASSLRGGTGPLYGYTF
18,TRBD2,TRBJ2-3,TRBV30,NA,TGTGCCTGGATCGGACATCCGGGACTAGCGGGGGGGGCAGATACGCAGTATTTT,CAWIGHPGLAGGADTQYF
14,NA,TRBJ1-1,TRBV6-8,medium-sized,TGTGCCAGCCCCCGGGGGCAGGGGACCACTGAAGCTTTCTTT,CASPRGQGTTEAFF
17,TRBD1,TRBJ1-6,TRBV6-8,few,TGTGCCAGCAGTTCAACACCGCACCGGGACAGGAATTCACCCCTCCACTTT,CASSSTPHRDRNSPLHF
13,NA,TRBJ1-1,TRBV7-2,medium-sized,TGTGCCAGCAGTCGGACACCGAACACTGAAGCTTTCTTT,CASSRTPNTEAFF
13,TRBD1,TRBJ1-6,TRBV6-8,NA,TGTGCCAGCAGCGACAGGGTGGGTTCACCCCTCCACTTT,CASSDRVGSPLHF
13,TRBD2,TRBJ2-7,TRBV19,NA,TGTGCCAGTAGTGACTGGGGGGGCTACGAGCAGTACTTC,CASSDWGGYEQYF
12,NA,TRBJ1-1,TRBV14,NA,TGTGCCAGCAGCCAAGACCAGGGTAGAGCTTTCTTT,CASSQDQGRAFF
15,NA,TRBJ1-5,TRBV6-8,NA,TGTGCCACCGCACTTTTTACAGGGCAGGATCAGCCCCAGCATTTT,CATALFTGQDQPQHF
14,NA,TRBJ1-5,TRBV30,NA,TGTGCCTGGAGGGCTGGACAGAGCAATCAGCCCCAGCATTTT,CAWRAGQSNQPQHF
12,TRBD1,TRBJ1-1,TRBV29-1,NA,TGCAGTGGGGAGAAGGACAGGGGAAGAGCTTTCTTT,CSGEKDRGRAFF
14,NA,TRBJ1-1,TRBV12-5,NA,TGTGCTAGTGGTACCGTTAACATGAACACTGAAGCTTTCTTT,CASGTVNMNTEAFF
14,TRBD1,TRBJ1-1,TRBV19,NA,TGTGCCAGTAGTAGAGACCCGACAGGGACTGAAGCTTTCTTT,CASSRDPTGTEAFF
15,NA,TRBJ1-2,TRBV11-3,NA,TGTGCCAGCAGCTCCCTCTCGACAGGAAACTATGGCTACACCTTC,CASSSLSTGNYGYTF
16,TRBD1,TRBJ1-2,TRBV9,medium-sized,TGTGCCAGCAGTGAAGCGCTTAGGGGGCATGGCTATGGCTACACCTTC,CASSEALRGHGYGYTF
14,NA,TRBJ2-7,TRBV9,medium-sized,TGTGCCAGCAGCCCGACAGTCCCGGCCTACGAGCAGTACTTC,CASSPTVPAYEQYF
12,NA,TRBJ2-3,TRBV6-8,few,TGTGCCAGCAGTGATGCCACAGATACGCAGTATTTT,CASSDATDTQYF
15,NA,TRBJ1-3,TRBV5-1,few,TGCGCCAGCAGTTCTGACGGTAGCTCTGGAAACACCATATATTTT,CASSSDGSSGNTIYF
16,NA,TRBJ1-2,TRBV11-3,medium-sized,TGTGCCAGCAGCCGCGACAACCGGGCCGGGTCCGGGGGCTACACCTTC,CASSRDNRAGSGGYTF